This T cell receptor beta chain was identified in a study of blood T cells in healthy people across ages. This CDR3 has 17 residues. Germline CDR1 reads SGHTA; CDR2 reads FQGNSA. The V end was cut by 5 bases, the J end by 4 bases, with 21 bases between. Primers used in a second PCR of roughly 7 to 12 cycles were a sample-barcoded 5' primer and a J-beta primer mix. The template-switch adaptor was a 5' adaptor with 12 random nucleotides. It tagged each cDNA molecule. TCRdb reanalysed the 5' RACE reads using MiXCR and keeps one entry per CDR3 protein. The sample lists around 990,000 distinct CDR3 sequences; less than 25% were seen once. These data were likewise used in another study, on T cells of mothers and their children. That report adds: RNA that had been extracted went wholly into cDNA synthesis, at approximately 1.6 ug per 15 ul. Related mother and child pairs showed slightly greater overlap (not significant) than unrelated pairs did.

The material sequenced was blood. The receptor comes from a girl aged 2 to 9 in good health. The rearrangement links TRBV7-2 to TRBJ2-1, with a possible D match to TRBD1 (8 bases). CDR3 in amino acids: CASSQGAPGGRYNEQFF. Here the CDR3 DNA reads TGTGCCAGCAGCCAGGGGGCCCCGGGGGGTAGATACAATGAGCAGTTCTTC.